The present T cell receptor beta chain was sequenced within a study of blood T cell repertoires in COVID-19. The overall study: Some COVID-19 samples were acute and others convalescent; all came from the United States, Italy and Spain.

Method: immunoSEQ multiplex PCR; TCRdb's copy keeps in-frame clones and lacks some. The sample lists under 500,000 clones; more than 80% were seen once. The CDR3 extends over 18 amino acids. V shed 1 base, J shed 4 bases, and the junction held 13 bases outside the gene matches. The germline CDR1 and CDR2 sequences are SGDLS and YYNGEE. The gene calls are TRBV9 and TRBJ2-3, with TRBD1 matching 9 bases. The sequencing sample was made of PBMCs or T cells enriched from blood (not recorded which). The receptor comes from a man in his thirties or forties who had recovered from COVID-19. The CDR3 is CASSVIGDREFESDTQYF. Here the CDR3 DNA reads TGTGCCAGCAGCGTAATTGGGGACAGGGAGTTTGAATCAGATACGCAGTATTTT.